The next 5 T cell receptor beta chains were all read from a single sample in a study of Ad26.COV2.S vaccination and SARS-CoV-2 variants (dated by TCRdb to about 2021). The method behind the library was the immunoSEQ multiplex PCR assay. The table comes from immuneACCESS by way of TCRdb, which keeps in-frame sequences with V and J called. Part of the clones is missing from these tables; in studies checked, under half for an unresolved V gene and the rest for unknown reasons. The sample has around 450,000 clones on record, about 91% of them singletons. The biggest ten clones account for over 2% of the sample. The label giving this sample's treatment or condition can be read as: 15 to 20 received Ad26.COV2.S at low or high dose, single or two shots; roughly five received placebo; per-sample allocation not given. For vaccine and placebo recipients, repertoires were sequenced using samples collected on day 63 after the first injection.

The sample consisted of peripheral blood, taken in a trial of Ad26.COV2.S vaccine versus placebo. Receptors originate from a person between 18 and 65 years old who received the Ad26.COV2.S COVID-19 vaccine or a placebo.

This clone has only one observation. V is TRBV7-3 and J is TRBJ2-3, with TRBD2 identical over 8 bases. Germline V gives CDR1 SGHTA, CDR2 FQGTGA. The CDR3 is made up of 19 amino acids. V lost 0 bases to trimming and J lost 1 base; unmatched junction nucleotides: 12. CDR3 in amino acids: CASSLTPVSGSGGTDTQYF. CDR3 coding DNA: TGTGCCAGCAGCTTAACCCCCGTCTCGGGTAGCGGGGGCACAGATACGCAGTATTTT.

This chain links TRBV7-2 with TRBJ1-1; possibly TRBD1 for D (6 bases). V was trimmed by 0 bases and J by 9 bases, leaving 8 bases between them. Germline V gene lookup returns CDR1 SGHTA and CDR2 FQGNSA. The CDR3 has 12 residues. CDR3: CASSLADRKAFF. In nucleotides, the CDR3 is TGTGCCAGCAGCTTAGCAGACAGGAAAGCTTTCTTT.

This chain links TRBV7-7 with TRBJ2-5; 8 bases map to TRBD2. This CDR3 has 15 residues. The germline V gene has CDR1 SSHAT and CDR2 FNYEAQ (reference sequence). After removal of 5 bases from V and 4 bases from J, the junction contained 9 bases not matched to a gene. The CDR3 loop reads CASSQTGGLGETQYF. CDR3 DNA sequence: TGTGCCAGCAGCCAGACGGGGGGGCTCGGAGAGACCCAGTACTTC. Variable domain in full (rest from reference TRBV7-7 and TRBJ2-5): GAGVSQSPRYKVTKRGQDVTLRCDPISSHATLYWYQQALGQGPEFLTYFNYEAQPDKSGLPSDRFSAERPEGSISTLTIQRTEQRDSAMYRCASSQTGGLGETQYFGPGTRLLVL.

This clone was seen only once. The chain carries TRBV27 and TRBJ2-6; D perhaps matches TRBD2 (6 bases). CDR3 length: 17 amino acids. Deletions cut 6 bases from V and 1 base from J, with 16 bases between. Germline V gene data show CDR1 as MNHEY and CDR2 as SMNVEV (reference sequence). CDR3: CASSRDSSSSGANVLTF. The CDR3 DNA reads TGTGCCAGCAGCCGGGACTCCTCCTCTTCTGGGGCCAACGTCCTGACTTTC. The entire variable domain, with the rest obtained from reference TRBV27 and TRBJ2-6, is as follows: EAQVTQNPRYLITVTGKKLTVTCSQNMNHEYMSWYRQDPGLGLRQIYYSMNVEVTDKGDVPEGYKVSRKEKRNFPLILESPSPNQTSLYFCASSRDSSSSGANVLTFGAGSRLTVL.

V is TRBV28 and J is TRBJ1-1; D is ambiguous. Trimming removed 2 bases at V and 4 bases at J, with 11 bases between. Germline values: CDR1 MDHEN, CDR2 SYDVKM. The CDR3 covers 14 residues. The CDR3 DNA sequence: TGTGCCAGCAGTTTACCCCTTTTGGGCACTGAAGCTTTCTTT. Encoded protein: CASSLPLLGTEAFF.